This T cell receptor (beta chain) comes out of a study of T cell clones after liver transplantation. On the study more broadly: Three of the eight recipients were HCV-positive; the rest had non-autoimmune, non-viral transplant indications. Standard immunosuppression, with no induction, continued until 12-24 months after transplant.

The germline CDR1 and CDR2 sequences are SQVTM and ANQGSEA. Trimming pared 4 bases from V and 4 bases from J, leaving 12 bases between. The CDR3 contains 13 residues. The method was immunoSEQ multiplex PCR; TCRdb's version includes in-frame clones alone and lacks a portion of them. Seen here are about 120,000 clones, roughly nine tenths observed once, and the top ten hold around 0.86%. The source is a human patient who received a liver transplant. Some of these T cells may belong to the graft donor. Sequences were derived from CD4+ T cells from blood, sampled 12 months after liver transplant. V is TRBV29-1 and J is TRBJ2-3; D not certain. The CDR3 DNA reads as TGCAGCGTTGGGCAGCCCCCCCCAGATACGCAGTATTTT. It is translated as CSVGQPPPDTQYF.